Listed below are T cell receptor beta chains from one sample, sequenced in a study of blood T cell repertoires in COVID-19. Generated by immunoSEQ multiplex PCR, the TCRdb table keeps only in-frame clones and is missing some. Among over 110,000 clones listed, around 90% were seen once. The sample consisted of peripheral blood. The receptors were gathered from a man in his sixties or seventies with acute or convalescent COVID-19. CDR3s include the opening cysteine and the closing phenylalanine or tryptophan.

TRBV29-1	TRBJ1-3	CSVAGSSGNTIYF
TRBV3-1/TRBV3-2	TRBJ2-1	CASSQDLGDRGEQFF
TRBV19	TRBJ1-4	CASSSIGSATNEKLFF
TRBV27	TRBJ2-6	CASSLLGQGSSGANVLTF
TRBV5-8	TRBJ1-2	CASSLGTLETGDYGYTF
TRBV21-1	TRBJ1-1	CASSIRGQPNTEAFF
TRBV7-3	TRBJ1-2	CASSPVTGEGLDGYTF
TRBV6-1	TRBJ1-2	CASSEVPSQGTYGYTF
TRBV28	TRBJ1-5	CASSFQAGDTMQPQHF
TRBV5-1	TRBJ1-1	CASSSGQGGTEAFF
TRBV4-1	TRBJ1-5	CASSRGTEASNQPQHF
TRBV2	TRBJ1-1	CASSEQGGMNTEAFF
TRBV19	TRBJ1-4	CARIQGIMWANEKLFF
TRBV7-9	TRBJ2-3	CASSTGLAASTDTQYF
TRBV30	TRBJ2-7	CAWSGGGAWSYEQYF
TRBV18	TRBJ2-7	CASSMDRGEGYEQYF
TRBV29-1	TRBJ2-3	CSVSSGDGTDTQYF
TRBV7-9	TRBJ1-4	CASSFNPPGGREKLFF
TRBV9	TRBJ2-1	CASSVGGQSVYNEQFF
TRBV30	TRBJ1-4	CAWRGGGGTVREKLFF
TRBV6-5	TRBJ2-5	CASSSRDRGEVTQYF
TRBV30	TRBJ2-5	CAWDRTSGLTQYF
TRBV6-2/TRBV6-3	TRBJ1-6	CASSYSGQGWSSPLHF
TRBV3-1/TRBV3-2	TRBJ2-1	CASSQISINEQFF
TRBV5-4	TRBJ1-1	CASSSKSLNTEAFF
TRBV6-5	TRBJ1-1	CASTRDRGNTEAFF
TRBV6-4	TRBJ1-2	CASSLPVNYGYTF
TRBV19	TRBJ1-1	CASMAGAWGNTEAFF
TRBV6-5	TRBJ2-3	CASSRDRSTDTQYF
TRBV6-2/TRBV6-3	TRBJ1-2	CASSYSSTAGGYTF
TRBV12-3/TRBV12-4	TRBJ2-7	CASRPTGGEQYF
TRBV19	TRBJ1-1	CASSVTPSGNTEAFF
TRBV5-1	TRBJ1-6	CASSLGESGGSPLHF